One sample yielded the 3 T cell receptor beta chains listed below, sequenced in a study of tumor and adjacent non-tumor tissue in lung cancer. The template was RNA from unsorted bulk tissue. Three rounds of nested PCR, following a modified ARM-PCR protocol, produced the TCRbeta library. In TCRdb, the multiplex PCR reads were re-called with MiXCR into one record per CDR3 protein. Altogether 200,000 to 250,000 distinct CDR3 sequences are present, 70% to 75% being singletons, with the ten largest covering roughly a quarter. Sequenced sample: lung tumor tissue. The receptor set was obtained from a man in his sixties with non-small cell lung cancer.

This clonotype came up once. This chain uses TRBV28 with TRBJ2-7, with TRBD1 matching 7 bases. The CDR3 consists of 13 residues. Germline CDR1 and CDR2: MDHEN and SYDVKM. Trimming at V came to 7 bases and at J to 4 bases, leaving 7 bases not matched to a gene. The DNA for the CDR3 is TGTGCCAGCAAGCAGCCAGGGGGTTACGAGCAGTACTTC. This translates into CASKQPGGYEQYF.

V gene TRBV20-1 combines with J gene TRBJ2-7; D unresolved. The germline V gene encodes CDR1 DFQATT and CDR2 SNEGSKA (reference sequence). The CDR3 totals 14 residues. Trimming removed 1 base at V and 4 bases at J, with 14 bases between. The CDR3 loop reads CSARVDAKGYEQYF. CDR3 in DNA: TGCAGTGCTAGAGTGGATGCTAAAGGGTACGAGCAGTACTTC.

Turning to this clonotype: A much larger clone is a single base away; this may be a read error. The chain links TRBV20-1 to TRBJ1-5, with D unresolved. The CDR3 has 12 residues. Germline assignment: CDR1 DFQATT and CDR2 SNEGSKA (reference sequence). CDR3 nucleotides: TGCAGTGCTAGGGTAGGCAATCAGGCCCAGCATTTT. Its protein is CSARVGNQAQHF.